This T cell receptor (beta chain) was sequenced in a study of blood T cell repertoires in COVID-19. Trimming stripped 10 bases from V and 6 bases from J, with 20 bases between. CDR1 is MDHEN and CDR2 is SYDVKM in the germline V gene. The CDR3 consists of 14 residues. The sample holds one count of this clone. Per the original methods: From reference gene primer amplification, estimates of nucleated cell counts were derived. This table comes from immunoSEQ multiplex PCR, and its TCRdb copy is limited to in-frame clones, with some not included. The DNA gave D and trimming, while V, J and clone size come from that table. Of about 100,000 clones in the sample, 80% to 95% are singletons; the top ten hold about 1.9%.

The chain joins TRBV28 to TRBJ2-3, with D possibly matching TRBD2 (6 bases). This sequence was found in a man aged 50 to 60 with active COVID-19. Material: peripheral blood. For the CDR3, the DNA is TGTGCCACCGCTCTGCTCGGGAGCCGGGATACGCAGTATTTT. Translation: CATALLGSRDTQYF.